This T cell receptor (beta chain) is drawn from a study of spatial heterogeneity in lung cancer. In the study overall: The average count in raw reads for each unique TCR and UMI combination exceeded eight appearances.

Deletions cut 2 bases from V and 2 bases from J, with 11 bases between. The CDR3 is made up of 15 amino acids. The germline V gene encodes CDR1 SGHTA and CDR2 FQGNSA. TCRdb reprocessed the 5' RACE reads via MiXCR and lists one record per CDR3 protein. Found here are under 6,000 distinct CDR3 sequences, about 28% of them singletons; the top ten hold around 39%. Time point here: sample taken at primary tumor resection. The authors sequenced whole RNA from tumor, nontumor lung or frozen PBMC without sorting. The V call is TRBV7-2, the J call TRBJ2-3; D may correspond to TRBD1 or TRBD2 (5 bases each). The receptor was isolated from a male donor with early-stage non-small cell lung cancer. The sequences come from PBMCs, collected at surgery. The CDR3 is CASSLWGTSTDTQYF. In nucleotides, the CDR3 is TGTGCCAGCAGCTTATGGGGGACCTCCACAGATACGCAGTATTTT.